The next 12 T cell receptor beta chains were all read from a single sample in a study of neurological immune-mediated disorders. Each CDR3 protein is one row after TCRdb ran MiXCR on the 5' RACE reads. The table records under 80,000 distinct CDR3 sequences, under 10% of them present only once. Input material: PBMCs. Source of these receptors: a man in his fifties or sixties in good health.

In this sample, this clonotype turned up many times. This chain connects TRBV28 to TRBJ2-7, with a weak D call TRBD1 (6 bases). There are 16 residues in the CDR3. Germline V gives CDR1 MDHEN, CDR2 SYDVKM. V gave up 6 bases and J gave up 6 bases, with 24 bases separating them. The CDR3 loop reads CASSTRGTLRDVEQYF. The CDR3 nucleotides read TGTGCCAGCAGCACCCGTGGGACATTAAGGGATGTCGAGCAGTACTTC.

This clonotype qualifies as medium-sized (0.01 to 0.1%). The CDR3 sequence is CASSPLANTGELFF. The CDR3 region has the DNA TGTGCCAGCAGCCCACTAGCTAACACCGGGGAGCTGTTTTTT. The chain links TRBV11-2 to TRBJ2-2; D is possibly TRBD2 (6 bases). V dropped 5 bases and J dropped 2 bases, with 9 bases sitting between them. The germline gives CDR1 SGHAT, CDR2 FQNNGV. The CDR3 is 14 amino acids.

This clonotype was recorded many times. V usage is TRBV11-2 and J usage is TRBJ2-7, with D unresolved. The V gene's germline CDR1 is SGHAT and CDR2 FQNNGV. The CDR3 covers 12 residues. The germline V and J ends were trimmed by 6 bases and 3 bases, with 9 bases remaining between them. In DNA, the CDR3 is TGTGCCAGCAGTCTCTCGAACTACGAGCAGTACTTC. As protein: CASSLSNYEQYF.

V usage is TRBV9 and J usage is TRBJ2-7, with 9 positions matching TRBD1. Germline values: CDR1 SGDLS, CDR2 YYNGEE. The V gene end was trimmed by 2 bases and the J gene end by 3 bases; junction bases not matched to a gene: 6. The CDR3 is made up of 15 amino acids. CDR3 amino acids: CASSVSGTGFYEQYF. The CDR3 nucleotides read TGTGCCAGCAGCGTCTCCGGGACAGGGTTCTACGAGCAGTACTTC.

This clonotype was counted at least ten times. The rearrangement links TRBV5-1 to TRBJ1-1; weak D call: TRBD1 (5 bases). The CDR3 covers 14 residues. Germline V lookup: CDR1 SGHRS, CDR2 YFSETQ. V gave up 4 bases and J gave up 6 bases, with 16 bases separating them. The CDR3 DNA reads as TGCGCCAGCAGCGACCTGCAGGGAAGGGCTGAAGCTTTCTTT. It encodes CASSDLQGRAEAFF.

This clonotype was seen repeatedly, ten times or more. The rearrangement joins TRBV18 to TRBJ2-7, with 11 bases aligning to TRBD2. Looked up from germline, CDR1 is KGHSH and CDR2 is LQKENI. Germline trimming cut 1 base from V and 5 bases from J; bases unmatched to any gene: 4. The CDR3 spans 15 residues. The CDR3 nucleotides read TGTGCCAGCTCACCACGGACTAGCGGGCCAAACGAGCAGTACTTC. This encodes CASSPRTSGPNEQYF.

This clonotype was seen at least ten times. J is TRBJ2-1 and V is TRBV20-1, with D possibly being TRBD1 (5 bases). Trimming took off 5 bases at V and 0 bases at J, with 11 bases between the two ends. CDR3 length: 14 residues. Germline-derived CDR1 and CDR2 are DFQATT and SNEGSKA (reference sequence). CDR3: CSAFRGSSYNEQFF. The CDR3 DNA sequence: TGCAGTGCTTTTAGGGGAAGCTCCTACAATGAGCAGTTCTTC.

This clonotype was detected many times. The chain links TRBV6-5 to TRBJ1-1; D gene uncertain. The V end was cut by 5 bases, the J end by 5 bases, with 6 bases between. The germline V gene encodes CDR1 MNHEY and CDR2 SVGAGI. The length of the CDR3 is 11 residues. The CDR3 sequence: CASSGRTEAFF. The CDR3 bases are TGTGCCAGCAGTGGGAGGACTGAAGCTTTCTTT.

About this clonotype itself: This sequence may be a read error, since a much larger clone differs from it by one base. V is TRBV12-3 or TRBV12-4 and J is TRBJ2-5; D possibly matches TRBD1 or TRBD2 (5 bases each). V gave up 7 bases and J gave up 1 base, with 16 bases separating them. CDR3 length equals 15 residues. CDR3 region: CASTEAGALQETQYF. The CDR3 nucleotides read TGTGCCAGCACCGAGGCCGGGGCTCTCCAAGAGACCCAGTACTTC.

This clonotype was seen repeatedly, ten times or more. The chain couples TRBV15 to TRBJ1-5; TRBD1 matches 11 bases. The CDR3 consists of 18 residues. In germline, CDR1 is LNHNV, CDR2 YYDKDF (reference sequence). V was clipped by 1 base and J by 1 base; unmatched bases: 6. The CDR3 reads CATSRAPGQGASNQPQHF. The CDR3 DNA sequence: TGTGCCACCAGCAGAGCACCCGGACAGGGGGCGAGCAATCAGCCCCAGCATTTT.

This clonotype was seen at least ten times. CDR3: CASSETRLQGANQPQHF. The CDR3, as DNA: TGTGCCAGCAGCGAAACCCGCCTACAGGGGGCAAATCAGCCCCAGCATTTT. The rearrangement uses TRBV4-2 and TRBJ1-5; TRBD1 matches 9 bases. V lost 5 bases to trimming and J lost 4 bases; unmatched junction nucleotides: 12. This CDR3 comprises 17 residues. CDR1 LGHNA and CDR2 YNFKEQ come from the germline V gene.

This clonotype was counted at least ten times. The chain recombines TRBV20-1 with TRBJ1-6; TRBD1 is a possible D gene (5 bases). Deletions cut 6 bases from V and 8 bases from J, with 17 bases between. The length of the CDR3 is 14 residues. Germline V CDR1 and CDR2: DFQATT, SNEGSKA (reference sequence). CDR3 residues: CSAPGGGLDSPLHF. The CDR3 nucleotides are TGCAGTGCCCCCGGGGGGGGTCTAGATTCACCCCTCCACTTT.